This T cell receptor beta chain was found in a study of cytomegalovirus exposure and HLA in healthy donors. Study observations and caveats: A later analysis reportedly found fewer N-insertions in an Asian-associated ancestry cluster than the roughly 670-donor mean. In an earlier analysis, in roughly 580 donors, most V segments appeared productive either ~87% or ~30% of the time. In a later analysis, at a false discovery rate of 0.05, over 15,000 TCR beta sequences were associated with HLA alleles.

Between the trimmed V and J ends, which lost 2 bases and 0 bases, there was a span of 8 bases. Germline V gene sequence: CDR1 SNHLY, CDR2 FYNNEI. This CDR3 region has 15 residues. This PCR relied on a set of 60 Vbeta primers and 13 Jbeta primers. The table came from immunoSEQ multiplex PCR; TCRdb's copy has only in-frame clones and leaves some out. In the table there are over 130,000 clones, around 60% of which are singletons. This clone occurred a few times. Its specificity is unknown. Material for sequencing was PBMCs. The chain joins TRBV2 to TRBJ1-3, with unresolved D. The origin of this receptor is a woman in her sixties in good health and CMV-seropositive. The CDR3 protein is CASSEQTSSGNTIYF. The CDR3 DNA reads TGTGCCAGCAGTGAACAGACTAGCTCTGGAAACACCATATATTTT.